Presented here are 9 T cell receptor beta chains from one specimen sequenced in a study of blood T cell repertoires in COVID-19. Sequencing used immunoSEQ multiplex PCR; TCRdb keeps in-frame clones, though not all of them. The table lists just over 300,000 clones, 80% to 90% of them singletons. Sequenced: PBMCs or T cells enriched from blood (not recorded which). The receptors originated from a man aged 25 to 40 who had recovered from COVID-19.

The chain joins TRBV5-1 to TRBJ2-1; 9 nucleotides line up with TRBD1. Germline-derived CDR1 and CDR2 are SGHRS and YFSETQ. Germline trimming cut 7 bases from V and 0 bases from J; bases unmatched to any gene: 5. This CDR3 is 15 amino acids long. CDR3 sequence: CASSLGQGSYNEQFF. The CDR3 coding sequence is TGCGCCAGCTCCTTGGGACAGGGCTCCTACAATGAGCAGTTCTTC.

The sample holds a few counts of this clone. V usage is TRBV19 and J usage is TRBJ1-1; D is ambiguous. Germline CDR1 is LNHDA and CDR2 is SQIVND (reference sequence). The CDR3 has 15 residues. The V end lost 0 bases, the J end lost 0 bases, and 8 bases lay between the germline ends. This CDR3 reads CASSIDPFLNTEAFF. The CDR3, as DNA: TGTGCCAGTAGTATAGACCCCTTCTTGAACACTGAAGCTTTCTTT.

The rearrangement links TRBV7-2 to TRBJ1-2; D call uncertain. Trimming shortened V by 5 bases and J by 8 bases, and 12 bases separated the two germline ends. CDR3 size: 12 residues. Germline assignment: CDR1 SGHTA and CDR2 FQGNSA. In DNA form, the CDR3 reads TGTGCCAGCAGCGCCCTGACGGGGGGCTACACCTTC. It encodes CASSALTGGYTF.

The chain is built from TRBV7-6 and TRBJ1-5; TRBD1 aligns across 10 bases. Germline CDR1 reads SGHVS; CDR2 reads FNYEAQ. CDR3 length: 14 amino acids. J gave up 7 bases and V 1 base, and 1 base lay outside the gene matches. The CDR3 DNA reads as TGTGCCAGCAGCTTAGGACAGGGGGCCCAGCCCCAGCATTTT. It specifies CASSLGQGAQPQHF. The variable domain in full, completed from reference TRBV7-6 and TRBJ1-5, reads GAGVSQSPRYKVTKRGQDVALRCDPISGHVSLYWYRQALGQGPEFLTYFNYEAQQDKSGLPNDRFSAERPEGSISTLTIQRTEQRDSAMYRCASSLGQGAQPQHFGDGTRLSIL.

The rearrangement uses TRBV30 and TRBJ2-7, with D possibly being TRBD2 (5 bases). V lost 3 bases and J lost 2, with 20 bases in between. This CDR3 comprises 16 residues. Germline lookup yields CDR1 GTSNPN and CDR2 SVGIG (reference sequence). For the CDR3, the DNA is TGTGCCTGGAGCACAGCCGGACTGACGATGGCCTACGAGCAGTACTTC. It is translated as CAWSTAGLTMAYEQYF.

The chain joins TRBV18 to TRBJ2-3, with TRBD2 matching over 8 bases. This CDR3 spans 16 amino acids. The trim removed 6 bases at V and 3 bases at J, leaving 11 bases unmatched. Per germline, CDR1 KGHSH and CDR2 LQKENI. This CDR3 reads CASSHIAGIGTDTQYF. In DNA form, the CDR3 reads TGTGCCAGCTCCCACATAGCGGGGATCGGGACAGATACGCAGTATTTT.

The V call is TRBV5-3, the J call TRBJ1-1; TRBD1 matches at 7 bases. TRBV5-3 is reported as an ORF; its role is uncertain. This CDR3 comprises 14 residues. With V trimmed by 3 bases and J by 7 bases, 9 bases remained unmatched. The CDR3 coding sequence is TGTGCCAGAAGCTCTGACAGGGACGAGGATGAAGCTTTCTTT. Translating gives CARSSDRDEDEAFF.

The chain joins TRBV2 to TRBJ1-6; D not certain. This CDR3 has 16 amino acids. V was trimmed by 2 bases and J by 5 bases, leaving 13 bases between them. From germline, CDR1 is SNHLY and CDR2 FYNNEI. The CDR3, as DNA: TGTGCCAGCAGTGAAATAGAATCCAGGAATAATTCACCCCTCCACTTT. Protein product: CASSEIESRNNSPLHF.

The V and J genes are TRBV19 and TRBJ2-3; TRBD2 matches 11 bases. Germline trimming cut 7 bases from V and 1 base from J; bases unmatched to any gene: 4. CDR1 and CDR2 (germline): LNHDA, SQIVND (reference sequence). The CDR3 has 15 residues. The CDR3 DNA is TGTGCCAGTATCCCGACTAGCGGGGGCACAGATACGCAGTATTTT. Translated: CASIPTSGGTDTQYF.